This TCR beta chain was obtained from a study of shared clonotypes between healthy human individuals. This table comes from immunoSEQ multiplex PCR, and its TCRdb copy is limited to in-frame clones, with some not included. The sample has 2 million or so clones, 85% to 95% seen once. V was clipped by 4 bases and J by 6 bases; unmatched bases: 9. The CDR3 consists of 15 residues. In germline, CDR1 is SGHRS, CDR2 YFSETQ. The sample was naive CD4+ T cells sorted from blood. Specified subset: CD45RA+ positively selected. The chain has TRBV5-1 and TRBJ2-2, with TRBD1 matching over 7 bases. The sequence derives from a man aged 18-30 years in good health. The CDR3 DNA reads as TGCGCCAGCAGCAAGACTCAGGGGGTGGCCGGGGAGCTGTTTTTT. Its protein is CASSKTQGVAGELFF.